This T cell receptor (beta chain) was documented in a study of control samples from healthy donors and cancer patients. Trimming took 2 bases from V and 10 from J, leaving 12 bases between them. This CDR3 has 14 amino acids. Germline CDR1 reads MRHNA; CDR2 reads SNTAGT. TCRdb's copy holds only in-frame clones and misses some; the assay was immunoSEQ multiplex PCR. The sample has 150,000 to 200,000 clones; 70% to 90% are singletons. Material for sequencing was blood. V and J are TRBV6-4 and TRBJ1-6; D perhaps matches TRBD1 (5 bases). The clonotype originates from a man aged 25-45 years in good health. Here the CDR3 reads CASSDGNRRSPLHF. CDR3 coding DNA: TGTGCCAGCAGTGACGGGAACAGGCGATCACCCCTCCACTTT.